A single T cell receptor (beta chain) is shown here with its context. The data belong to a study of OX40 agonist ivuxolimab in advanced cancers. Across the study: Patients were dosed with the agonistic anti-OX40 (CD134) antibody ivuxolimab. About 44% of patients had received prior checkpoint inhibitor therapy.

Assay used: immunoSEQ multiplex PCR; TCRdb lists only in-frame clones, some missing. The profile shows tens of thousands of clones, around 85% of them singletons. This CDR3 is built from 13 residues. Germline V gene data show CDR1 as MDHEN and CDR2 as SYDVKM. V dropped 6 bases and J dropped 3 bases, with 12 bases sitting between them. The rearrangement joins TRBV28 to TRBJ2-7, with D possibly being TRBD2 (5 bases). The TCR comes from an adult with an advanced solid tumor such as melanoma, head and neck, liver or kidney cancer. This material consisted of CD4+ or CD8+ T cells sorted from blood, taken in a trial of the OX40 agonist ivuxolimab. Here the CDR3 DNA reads TGTGCCAGCAGCTTTAGCGTAAGCTACGAGCAGTACTTC. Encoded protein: CASSFSVSYEQYF.